Sequencing of this T cell receptor beta chain was carried out in a study of radiotherapy plus CTLA-4 blockade in lung cancer. Whole-study context: Overall, 18% of patients showed an objective response, while 25% to 35% attained disease control.

Clones were read by immunoSEQ multiplex PCR, and TCRdb kept only the in-frame ones, dropping some. The sample contains 75,000 to 100,000 clones, 88% of which appear only once. Whole-study findings and limits: TCR clones of tumor origin grew in blood after radiotherapy plus ipilimumab. Reports state that early shifts in blood T cell clones, with interferon-beta, best predicted response.

The V gene lost 3 bases and the J gene lost 8 bases, with 15 bases spanning the gap. The germline CDR1 and CDR2 sequences are SGHVS and FQNEAQ. The CDR3 contains 14 residues. The count of this clone is one. Its specificity is not known. This sequence was found in a human donor with non-small cell lung cancer that progressed on radiotherapy plus ipilimumab. Sequenced here: peripheral blood, sampled from a patient treated with radiotherapy plus ipilimumab. The chain employs TRBV7-8 and TRBJ2-3; D perhaps matches TRBD2 (6 bases). The CDR3 DNA reads TGTGCCAGCAGCTTTAGCGGCTTTGTTTCTACGCAGTATTTT. It translates to CASSFSGFVSTQYF.